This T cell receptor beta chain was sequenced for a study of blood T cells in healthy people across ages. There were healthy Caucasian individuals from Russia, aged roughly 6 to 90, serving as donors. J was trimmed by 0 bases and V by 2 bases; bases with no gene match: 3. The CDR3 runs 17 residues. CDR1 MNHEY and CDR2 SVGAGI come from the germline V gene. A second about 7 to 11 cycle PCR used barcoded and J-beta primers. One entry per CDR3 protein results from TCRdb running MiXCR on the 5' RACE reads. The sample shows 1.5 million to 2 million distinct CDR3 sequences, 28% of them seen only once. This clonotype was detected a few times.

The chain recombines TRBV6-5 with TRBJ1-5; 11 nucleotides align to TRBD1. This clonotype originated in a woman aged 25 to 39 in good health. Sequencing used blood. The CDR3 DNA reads TGTGCCAGCAGTTACGAGGGACAGGGGGGTAGCAATCAGCCCCAGCATTTT. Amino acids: CASSYEGQGGSNQPQHF.